The 15 T cell receptor beta chains given below trace back to one sample, sequenced in a study of cytomegalovirus exposure and HLA in healthy donors. The PCR employed 60 Vbeta primers together with 13 Jbeta primers. Measured with immunoSEQ multiplex PCR; TCRdb has only the in-frame clones, and not every one. Among under 140,000 clones listed, 80% were seen once. What was sequenced was PBMCs. The receptors originated from a woman aged 60-70 years in good health and CMV-seropositive.

The V gene is TRBV27, the J gene TRBJ2-3; 16 bases fit TRBD2. The J segment lost 1 base and the V segment lost 3 bases, leaving 4 bases of the junction unmatched. The CDR3 covers 18 residues. The germline CDR1 and CDR2 sequences are MNHEY and SMNVEV (reference sequence). The CDR3 DNA reads as TGTGCCAGCAGTTTCGGGACTAGCGGGAGGGCCGGCACAGATACGCAGTATTTT. Protein: CASSFGTSGRAGTDTQYF.

V and J are TRBV6-6 and TRBJ1-1; 7 bases are shared with TRBD1. This CDR3 is built from 15 residues. V dropped 0 bases and J dropped 4; count of bases not matched to a gene: 5. Germline V gene data show CDR1 as MNHNY and CDR2 as SVGAGI (reference sequence). CDR3 sequence: CASSYSTGLGTEAFF. The DNA for the CDR3 is TGTGCCAGCAGTTACTCGACAGGGCTGGGCACTGAAGCTTTCTTT.

The chain recombines TRBV14 with TRBJ2-5; D might be TRBD1 (5 bases). This CDR3 region has 15 residues. Trimming stripped 0 bases from V and 3 bases from J, with 11 bases between. Germline loops: CDR1 SGHDN, CDR2 FVKESK. This chain's CDR3 is CASSQDLVREETQYF. In DNA form, the CDR3 reads TGTGCCAGCAGCCAAGATCTCGTCAGGGAAGAGACCCAGTACTTC.

The chain employs TRBV7-9 and TRBJ2-3, with a possible D match to TRBD2 (6 bases). Trimming left V 11 bases short and J 2 bases short, with 20 bases between. Germline V gene data show CDR1 as SEHNR and CDR2 as FQNEAQ (reference sequence). CDR3 length equals 15 residues. Written as DNA, the CDR3 is TGTGCCGGAACGGGACCCTCGGGGGACACAGATACGCAGTATTTT. Its translation: CAGTGPSGDTDTQYF.

This clone was recorded once. This chain uses TRBV7-9 with TRBJ2-1, with D possibly TRBD2 on 7 matching bases. The CDR3 spans 17 residues. The ends were cut back, 6 bases at V and 7 bases at J, with 25 bases in the middle. The germline V gene has CDR1 SEHNR and CDR2 FQNEAQ (reference sequence). CDR3 DNA: TGTGCCAGCAGTCGGAGGGGGGGACTCCTGAGGACGAATGAGCAGTTCTTC. This translates into CASSRRGGLLRTNEQFF. Using reference TRBV7-9 and TRBJ2-1 for the parts outside the CDR3, the full variable domain is DTGVSQNPRHKITKRGQNVTFRCDPISEHNRLYWYRQTLGQGPEFLTYFQNEAQLEKSRLLSDRFSAERPKGSFSTLEIQRTEQGDSAMYLCASSRRGGLLRTNEQFFGPGTRLTVL.

There are a few counts of this clone. The V call is TRBV28, the J call TRBJ2-5; possibly TRBD1 for D (6 bases). The length of the CDR3 is 14 residues. Trimming removed 3 bases from V and 4 bases from J, with 12 bases in between. Germline V lookup: CDR1 MDHEN, CDR2 SYDVKM. The CDR3 nucleotides read TGTGCCAGCAGTTTTGTTTTGGGGGCAGAGACCCAGTACTTC. This gives the protein CASSFVLGAETQYF.

This clone was seen once. The genes are TRBV7-3 and TRBJ2-5, with 9 bases lining up with TRBD2. V lost 5 bases and J lost 7; bases outside the gene matches: 14. The CDR3 has 16 amino acids. Germline V gene sequence: CDR1 SGHTA, CDR2 FQGTGA. The CDR3 coding sequence is TGTGCCAGCAGCCCCACCTCTAGCGGGGAGCGGGGGACCCAGTACTTC. Translated, it gives CASSPTSSGERGTQYF.

The chain carries TRBV28 and TRBJ1-1, with TRBD1 matching over 7 bases. CDR1 and CDR2 from the germline V gene are MDHEN and SYDVKM. The CDR3 is 13 amino acids. Losses at the gene ends were 11 bases for V and 2 bases for J; bases not matched to a gene: 8. The CDR3 region is CACDRVGNTEAFF. Written as DNA, the CDR3 is TGTGCCTGCGACAGGGTGGGCAACACTGAAGCTTTCTTT.

This clone was seen only once. The chain combines TRBV18 with TRBJ1-2; D call uncertain. Germline CDR1 KGHSH, CDR2 LQKENI. The V gene lost 2 bases and the J gene lost 0 bases, with 13 bases spanning the gap. This CDR3 is built from 16 residues. Here the CDR3 reads CASSPGSERPNYGYTF. Written as DNA, the CDR3 is TGTGCCAGCTCACCAGGCTCGGAGCGTCCTAACTATGGCTACACCTTC.

The rearrangement joins TRBV19 to TRBJ1-2; D not certain. V lost 2 bases and J 5 bases, leaving 9 bases between the germline ends. This CDR3 region has 13 residues. Per the germline V gene, CDR1 is LNHDA and CDR2 is SQIVND (reference sequence). CDR3 sequence: CASSIRQAYGYTF. The CDR3, as DNA: TGTGCCAGTAGTATACGGCAGGCTTATGGCTACACCTTC. Based on the CDR3 plus reference TRBV19 and TRBJ1-2, the full variable domain is DGGITQSPKYLFRKEGQNVTLSCEQNLNHDAMYWYRQDPGQGLRLIYYSQIVNDFQKGDIAEGYSVSREKKESFPLTVTSAQKNPTAFYLCASSIRQAYGYTFGSGTRLTVV.

This clone was counted a few times. The chain recombines TRBV25-1 with TRBJ2-1, with D possibly TRBD1 on 6 matching bases. The length of the CDR3 is 12 residues. The V gene's germline CDR1 is MGHDK and CDR2 SYGVNS. Trimming cost V 4 bases and J 10 bases, with 11 bases left between them. In DNA form, the CDR3 reads TGTGCCAGCAGTGCACAGGGTCGCGAGCAGTTCTTC. Its protein is CASSAQGREQFF.

This clone was detected only a few times. The chain combines TRBV9 with TRBJ1-1, with D perhaps TRBD1 (6 bases). Trimming shortened V by 4 bases and J by 3 bases, and 31 bases separated the two germline ends. Germline V gene data show CDR1 as SGDLS and CDR2 as YYNGEE. The CDR3 sequence is 20 residues long. The CDR3 loop is CASSKGDIYSTRAADTEAFF. The CDR3 region has the DNA TGTGCCAGCAGCAAAGGGGACATTTATTCCACACGAGCTGCGGACACTGAAGCTTTCTTT.

This rearrangement joins TRBV7-9 to TRBJ1-5; D is perhaps TRBD1 (5 bases). Germline loops: CDR1 SEHNR, CDR2 FQNEAQ (reference sequence). The CDR3 covers 16 residues. V was shortened by 4 bases and J by 3 bases, with 16 bases between the two germline ends. The CDR3 loop is CASSWTLGADNQPQHF. The CDR3 bases are TGTGCCAGCAGCTGGACCTTAGGGGCCGACAATCAGCCCCAGCATTTT. The variable domain in full, completed from reference TRBV7-9 and TRBJ1-5, reads DTGVSQNPRHKITKRGQNVTFRCDPISEHNRLYWYRQTLGQGPEFLTYFQNEAQLEKSRLLSDRFSAERPKGSFSTLEIQRTEQGDSAMYLCASSWTLGADNQPQHFGDGTRLSIL.

This chain uses TRBV7-6 with TRBJ1-1; D remains ambiguous. The germline CDR1 and CDR2 sequences are SGHVS and FNYEAQ. V was trimmed by 4 bases and J by 0 bases, leaving 9 bases between them. CDR3 length equals 14 residues. The CDR3 bases are TGTGCCAGCAGCTCCCTCCCTATGAACACTGAAGCTTTCTTT. It yields the protein CASSSLPMNTEAFF. Variable domain in full (rest from reference TRBV7-6 and TRBJ1-1): GAGVSQSPRYKVTKRGQDVALRCDPISGHVSLYWYRQALGQGPEFLTYFNYEAQQDKSGLPNDRFSAERPEGSISTLTIQRTEQRDSAMYRCASSSLPMNTEAFFGQGTRLTVV.

The chain employs TRBV7-3 and TRBJ2-5, with 10 bases identical to TRBD2. Germline lookup yields CDR1 SGHTA and CDR2 FQGTGA. V shed 3 bases, J shed 4 bases, and the junction held 5 bases outside the gene matches. The CDR3 is made up of 15 amino acids. The CDR3 DNA is TGTGCCAGCAGCTTTCAGTCTAGCGGGAGAGAGACCCAGTACTTC. It is translated as CASSFQSSGRETQYF.